This T cell receptor beta chain was sequenced for a study of T cell responses to AZD1222 COVID-19 vaccine. Assay used: immunoSEQ multiplex PCR; TCRdb lists only in-frame clones, some missing. The sample lists approximately 120,000 clones, 70% to 90% occurring once. The V gene end was trimmed by 0 bases and the J gene end by 2 bases; junction bases not matched to a gene: 15. The germline V gene encodes CDR1 SGHTS and CDR2 YDEGEE. The CDR3 length is 19 residues. The source is an adult who received the AZD1222 COVID-19 vaccine. The material sequenced was peripheral blood, taken 28 days after the second AZD1222 dose. This chain uses TRBV5-8 with TRBJ1-2; 8 bases fit TRBD1. The CDR3 region is CASSLGRAGGMELNYGYTF. Written as DNA, the CDR3 is TGTGCCAGCAGCTTGGGGCGGGCAGGGGGCATGGAGCTCAACTATGGCTACACCTTC.